Presented here are 30 T cell receptor beta chains from one specimen sequenced in a study of identical twins. TCRdb itself ran the 5' RACE reads through MiXCR, one entry per CDR3 protein. The table has 1,800,000 or so distinct CDR3 sequences, about 32% seen once. The sequenced sample consisted of cord blood. These receptors all come from a newborn girl in good health.

This rearrangement joins TRBV2 to TRBJ1-1, with D unresolved. The CDR3 runs 11 residues. Trimming took off 10 bases at V and 1 base at J, with 7 bases between the two ends. Germline CDR1 reads SNHLY; CDR2 reads FYNNEI. This CDR3 is CAIYRNTEAFF. CDR3 coding DNA: TGTGCCATATACAGGAACACTGAAGCTTTCTTT.

The chain carries TRBV12-3 or TRBV12-4 and TRBJ2-4; D is undetermined. The CDR3 consists of 12 residues. V lost 0 bases and J 15 bases, leaving 12 bases between the germline ends. The CDR3 DNA reads TGTGCCAGCAGTTTAGCGGGCACCCTTTCGTACTTC. It encodes CASSLAGTLSYF.

The chain recombines TRBV20-1 with TRBJ2-7, with TRBD1 matching 9 bases. The J segment lost 2 bases and the V segment lost 6 bases, leaving 8 bases of the junction unmatched. This CDR3 region has 14 residues. The germline V gene encodes CDR1 DFQATT and CDR2 SNEGSKA (reference sequence). CDR3 amino acids: CSAVIGTGTYEQYF. CDR3 sequence (DNA): TGCAGTGCGGTGATCGGGACAGGGACCTACGAGCAGTACTTC.

The V call is TRBV20-1, the J call TRBJ2-5; no definite D call. V lost 3 bases and J lost 5, with 16 bases in between. The CDR3 extends over 14 amino acids. Germline values: CDR1 DFQATT, CDR2 SNEGSKA (reference sequence). CDR3: CSARERVYGETQYF. DNA of the CDR3: TGCAGTGCTAGGGAAAGGGTATATGGGGAGACCCAGTACTTC.

This clonotype was seen a handful of times. This chain uses TRBV3-1 with TRBJ1-1, with a tentative D call TRBD1 (6 bases). V lost 1 base, J lost 5 bases, and 17 bases lay in between. The CDR3 is made up of 16 amino acids. The germline gives CDR1 LGHDT, CDR2 YNNKEL (reference sequence). Here the CDR3 reads CASSQVLGQGRTEAFF. CDR3 nucleotides: TGTGCCAGCAGCCAAGTTCTCGGGCAGGGGAGGACTGAAGCTTTCTTT.

This clonotype showed up many times. This rearrangement joins TRBV13 to TRBJ1-2; no firm D call. The length of the CDR3 is 13 residues. The germline V gene has CDR1 PRHDT and CDR2 FYEKMQ (reference sequence). Trimming cost V 5 bases and J 3 bases, with 10 bases left between them. DNA for the CDR3: TGTGCCAGCAGCCCTTCGGGTGACTATGGCTACACCTTC. The encoded protein is CASSPSGDYGYTF.

This clonotype occurred a few times. V and J are TRBV20-1 and TRBJ1-2; a possible D gene is TRBD1 (6 bases). CDR3 length: 10 amino acids. The germline V gene encodes CDR1 DFQATT and CDR2 SNEGSKA (reference sequence). The germline V and J ends were trimmed by 5 bases and 5 bases, with 6 bases remaining between them. This CDR3 reads CSAGQYGYTF. The CDR3 nucleotides read TGCAGTGCTGGACAGTATGGCTACACCTTC.

This clonotype was counted once. This chain links TRBV14 with TRBJ2-7, with D perhaps matching TRBD1 or TRBD2 (5 bases each). Matching the DNA end better, TRBJ2-4 makes the J call doubtful. The CDR3 sequence is 15 residues long. Germline V gives CDR1 SGHDN, CDR2 FVKESK. The CDR3 DNA reads as TGTGCCAGCAGCGCTTCGGGGCGAGCCAAAAACATTCAGTACTTC. Translation: CASSASGRAKNIQYF.

This chain links TRBV6-6 with TRBJ2-7; D is possibly TRBD2 (6 bases). V was shortened by 2 bases and J by 5 bases, with 16 bases between the two germline ends. The CDR3 sequence is 15 residues long. CDR1 is MNHNY, CDR2 SVGAGI, per germline (reference sequence). DNA for the CDR3: TGTGCCAGCAGTTACCCCATTAGCGGTCGGAACGAGCAGTACTTC. This translates into CASSYPISGRNEQYF.

This clonotype was counted between two and nine times. This chain connects TRBV6-5 to TRBJ2-7; D is undetermined. Germline values: CDR1 MNHEY, CDR2 SVGAGI. Trimming shortened V by 10 bases and J by 0 bases, and 16 bases separated the two germline ends. The length of the CDR3 is 14 residues. CDR3 amino acids: CATQGWVSSYEQYF. The CDR3 DNA reads as TGTGCCACCCAAGGTTGGGTTTCCTCCTACGAGCAGTACTTC.

The genes are TRBV7-2 and TRBJ1-5; a weak D match, TRBD1 (5 bases). Deletions cut 3 bases from V and 0 bases from J, with 15 bases between. The germline V gene has CDR1 SGHTA and CDR2 FQGNSA. This CDR3 contains 17 residues. Here the CDR3 DNA reads TGTGCCAGCAGCTTCCTACTGACAGACCTTAGCAATCAGCCCCAGCATTTT. It specifies CASSFLLTDLSNQPQHF.

This chain links TRBV2 with TRBJ1-1; D is undetermined. Trimming took off 8 bases at V and 4 bases at J, with 8 bases between the two ends. This CDR3 comprises 11 residues. The germline V gene encodes CDR1 SNHLY and CDR2 FYNNEI. The CDR3 DNA sequence: TGTGCCAGCTTCCATGGCACTGAAGCTTTCTTT. Encoded protein: CASFHGTEAFF.

This clonotype has only a few counts. The chain joins TRBV5-5 to TRBJ2-5, with 9 bases lining up with TRBD2. Germline V CDR1 and CDR2: SGHKS, YYEKEE (reference sequence). The CDR3 loop spans 18 amino acids. Losses at the gene ends were 1 base for V and 1 base for J; bases not matched to a gene: 11. CDR3 DNA: TGTGCCAGCAGCTTGTACATAGCGGGAGTTTTAGGCCAAGAGACCCAGTACTTC. As protein: CASSLYIAGVLGQETQYF.

Turning to this clonotype: With a much larger clone just one base away, this may be a read error. This chain uses TRBV7-9 with TRBJ2-1, with D maybe TRBD2 (6 bases). The DNA end lines up better with TRBJ2-7; the J call may be wrong. CDR1 is SEHNR, CDR2 FQNEAQ, per germline (reference sequence). The CDR3 length is 14 residues. CDR3: CASSLRLVIDEQYF. As DNA, the CDR3 is TGTGCCAGCAGCTTGAGACTAGTTATCGATGAGCAGTACTTC.

This chain connects TRBV9 to TRBJ2-3, with TRBD1 identical over 8 bases. Germline V gene lookup returns CDR1 SGDLS and CDR2 YYNGEE. Trimming took 1 base from V and 5 from J; bases not matched to a gene: 9. The CDR3 has 16 residues. The CDR3 DNA is TGTGCCAGCAGCGTACGTTTCAGGGGGCTGGGAGATACGCAGTATTTT. Translating gives CASSVRFRGLGDTQYF.

Many counts were recorded for this clonotype. The gene calls are TRBV28 and TRBJ1-2; 7 bases fit TRBD1. This CDR3 spans 14 amino acids. From germline, CDR1 is MDHEN and CDR2 SYDVKM. The junction had 12 bases not matched to a gene; V was cut back by 6 bases and J by 8 bases. In nucleotides, the CDR3 is TGTGCCAGCAGACGACAGGGAGGTCTGTACGGCTACACCTTC. Residues: CASRRQGGLYGYTF.

This clonotype occurred a few times. The V call is TRBV29-1, the J call TRBJ1-1, with a tentative D call TRBD1 (5 bases). There are 13 residues in the CDR3. V was clipped by 7 bases and J by 0 bases, with 12 bases between them. Germline CDR1 reads SQVTM; CDR2 reads ANQGSEA. The CDR3 protein is CSAGGDMNTEAFF. In nucleotides, the CDR3 is TGCAGCGCCGGGGGGGATATGAACACTGAAGCTTTCTTT.

This clonotype was detected a few times. The chain uses TRBV4-1 and TRBJ2-7; D gene uncertain. V lost 0 bases to trimming and J lost 7 bases, with 16 bases between them. The germline V gene has CDR1 MGHRA and CDR2 YSYEKL. The CDR3 has 15 amino acids. This chain's CDR3 is CASSQDIYGYNEQYF. CDR3 DNA: TGCGCCAGCAGCCAAGATATTTACGGATACAATGAGCAGTACTTC.

This clonotype was found many times. The chain joins TRBV27 to TRBJ2-7, with TRBD1 matching 8 bases. The CDR3 runs 13 residues. Germline loops: CDR1 MNHEY, CDR2 SMNVEV (reference sequence). The V and J ends lost 6 bases and 0 bases, in that order; junction bases with no gene match: 1. For the CDR3, the DNA is TGTGCCAGCAGAGGGACAGGCTCCTACGAGCAGTACTTC. Protein product: CASRGTGSYEQYF.

The chain employs TRBV5-1 and TRBJ2-3, with D perhaps matching TRBD1 (6 bases). CDR3 length: 17 amino acids. From germline, CDR1 is SGHRS and CDR2 YFSETQ. V was trimmed by 1 base and J by 2 bases, leaving 17 bases between them. In nucleotides, the CDR3 is TGCGCCAGCAGCTTGAGGACCCAGGGGAGTCCCACAGATACGCAGTATTTT. Translated, it gives CASSLRTQGSPTDTQYF.

This chain uses TRBV20-1 with TRBJ2-2; possibly TRBD2 for D (6 bases). The germline gives CDR1 DFQATT, CDR2 SNEGSKA (reference sequence). The V end lost 2 bases, the J end lost 6 bases, and 16 bases lay between the germline ends. This CDR3 is 15 amino acids long. The chain's CDR3 is CSARTRSGDPGELFF. As DNA, the CDR3 is TGCAGTGCTAGAACCCGTAGCGGAGATCCCGGGGAGCTGTTTTTT.

This chain uses TRBV7-9 with TRBJ2-4; 10 positions match TRBD1. The J call is doubtful: the DNA matches TRBJ2-7 better. Germline-derived CDR1 and CDR2 are SEHNR and FQNEAQ (reference sequence). This CDR3 is 15 amino acids long. For the CDR3, the DNA is TGTGCCAGCAGCGCCCCCGGGACAGGGGTCTACGAGCAGTACTTC. Translated, it gives CASSAPGTGVYEQYF.

This chain links TRBV20-1 with TRBJ2-5; tentative D call: TRBD2 (7 bases). Germline V lookup: CDR1 DFQATT, CDR2 SNEGSKA (reference sequence). This CDR3 contains 14 residues. Trimming removed 3 bases from V and 1 base from J, with 12 bases in between. The CDR3 nucleotides read TGCAGTGCTAGTTGGAGGGGGGGCCAAGAGACCCAGTACTTC. Its protein product is CSASWRGGQETQYF.

This clonotype has more than one count but fewer than ten. V is TRBV18 and J is TRBJ1-2, with D maybe TRBD1 (6 bases). Germline lookup yields CDR1 KGHSH and CDR2 LQKENI. This CDR3 has 13 amino acids. V was pared by 5 bases and J by 8 bases, with 15 bases between. The CDR3 bases are TGTGCCAGCTCAGGGACATATCTCAGGGGCTACACCTTC. It is translated as CASSGTYLRGYTF. The variable domain in full, with the rest retrieved from reference TRBV18 and TRBJ1-2, is NAGVMQNPRHLVRRRGQEARLRCSPMKGHSHVYWYRQLPEEGLKFMVYLQKENIIDESGMPKERFSAEFPKEGPSILRIQQVVRGDSAAYFCASSGTYLRGYTFGSGTRLTVV.

This clonotype came up a few times. The CDR3 region is CASSQDPESRRAQYF. The CDR3 DNA follows: TGTGCCAGCAGCCAAGATCCGGAGTCAAGGAGGGCCCAGTACTTC. The chain is built from TRBV14 and TRBJ2-5, with a possible D match to TRBD2 (6 bases). The V gene's germline CDR1 is SGHDN and CDR2 FVKESK. The ends were cut back, 0 bases at V and 9 bases at J, with 17 bases in the middle. The CDR3 is 15 amino acids. The full variable domain, its missing parts supplied by reference TRBV14 and TRBJ2-5, is EAGVTQFPSHSVIEKGQTVTLRCDPISGHDNLYWYRRVMGKEIKFLLHFVKESKQDESGMPNNRFLAERTGGTYSTLKVQPAELEDSGVYFCASSQDPESRRAQYFGPGTRLLVL.

The J gene is TRBJ2-4, the V gene TRBV30; D may be TRBD1 (6 bases). The CDR3 length is 14 residues. Germline V gene data show CDR1 as GTSNPN and CDR2 as SVGIG (reference sequence). The ends were cut back, 3 bases at V and 4 bases at J, with 13 bases in the middle. The CDR3 region is CAWSPGTNKNIQYF. The CDR3 DNA reads TGTGCCTGGAGCCCCGGGACAAATAAAAACATTCAGTACTTC.

The chain couples TRBV20-1 to TRBJ2-1; D possibly matches TRBD1 or TRBD2 (5 bases each). The V gene's germline CDR1 is DFQATT and CDR2 SNEGSKA (reference sequence). V lost 3 bases to trimming and J lost 5 bases, with 11 bases between them. CDR3 length: 13 amino acids. The CDR3 is CSARRDPHNEQFF. The CDR3 DNA is TGCAGTGCTAGGAGGGACCCTCACAATGAGCAGTTCTTC.

This clonotype was seen only a few times. The V call is TRBV19, the J call TRBJ2-7; 7 bases match TRBD1. V lost 5 bases and J lost 4; bases outside the gene matches: 8. The length of the CDR3 is 14 residues. The germline gives CDR1 LNHDA, CDR2 SQIVND (reference sequence). This chain's CDR3 is CASSSVQGFYEQYF. The CDR3 DNA follows: TGTGCCAGTAGTTCGGTACAGGGGTTTTACGAGCAGTACTTC.

For this clonotype: A read error may account for a junction end that differs from germline. V gene TRBV7-9 combines with J gene TRBJ1-6, with TRBD1 matching 10 bases. Germline CDR1 reads SEHNR; CDR2 reads FQNEAQ (reference sequence). The CDR3 has 15 residues. The CDR3 loop reads CASRSDRGRNSPPHF. The CDR3 DNA is TGTGCCAGCAGATCCGACAGGGGGCGAAATTCACCCCCCCACTTT.

This clonotype has only a few counts. The CDR3 is CASSQRDRGEEKLFF. The CDR3 DNA reads as TGTGCCAGCAGCCAACGGGACAGGGGGGAAGAAAAACTGTTTTTT. The chain joins TRBV16 to TRBJ1-4; 11 bases match TRBD1. Germline assignment: CDR1 KGHSY and CDR2 FQNENV. CDR3 length equals 15 residues. The V segment lost 2 bases and the J segment 8 bases; nucleotides outside the gene matches: 4.